This entry concerns a single T cell receptor (beta chain). This specimen belongs to a study of T cell responses to AZD1222 COVID-19 vaccine. The germline gives CDR1 SGHVS, CDR2 FQNEAQ. The CDR3 loop spans 13 amino acids. The V gene lost 4 bases and the J gene lost 4 bases, with 10 bases spanning the gap. Generated by immunoSEQ multiplex PCR, the TCRdb table keeps only in-frame clones and is missing some. The sample contains about 150,000 clones, approximately 91% of which appear only once. The sequences come from peripheral blood, collected 28 days after the second AZD1222 dose. This chain joins TRBV7-8 and TRBJ1-1, with D tentatively TRBD1 (6 bases). The source is an adult who received the AZD1222 COVID-19 vaccine. In DNA form, the CDR3 reads TGTGCCAGCAGCTCAACAGGGATCACTGAAGCTTTCTTT. Protein sequence: CASSSTGITEAFF.